This entry is about one TCR beta chain. No antigen is known for it. The record originates from a study of cytomegalovirus exposure and HLA in healthy donors. Study context: Unique TCRs numbering roughly 85 million, obtained from HLA-typed donors, made up an early data release.

PCR used 60 Vbeta primers and 13 Jbeta primers. Sequenced by immunoSEQ multiplex PCR; TCRdb stores in-frame clones only, minus some. The sample consists of about 160,000 clones, around 79% of them appearing once. J lost 3 bases, V lost 5 bases, and 6 bases had no gene match. Germline V gene sequence: CDR1 SGHVS, CDR2 FQNEAQ. The CDR3 sequence is 14 residues long. The study, taken as a whole, reports: The HLA-A and HLA-B alleles of most subjects were reportedly predicted accurately from TCR beta sequences.

The V gene is TRBV7-8, the J gene TRBJ2-7; 8 bases fit TRBD2. Sequencing was done on a sample of PBMCs. The source of this sequence is a woman aged 35 to 49 in good health and CMV-seronegative. CDR3 DNA: TGTGCCAGCAGCCCCCGGGGGGGCGGCTACGAGCAGTACTTC. It codes for CASSPRGGGYEQYF.